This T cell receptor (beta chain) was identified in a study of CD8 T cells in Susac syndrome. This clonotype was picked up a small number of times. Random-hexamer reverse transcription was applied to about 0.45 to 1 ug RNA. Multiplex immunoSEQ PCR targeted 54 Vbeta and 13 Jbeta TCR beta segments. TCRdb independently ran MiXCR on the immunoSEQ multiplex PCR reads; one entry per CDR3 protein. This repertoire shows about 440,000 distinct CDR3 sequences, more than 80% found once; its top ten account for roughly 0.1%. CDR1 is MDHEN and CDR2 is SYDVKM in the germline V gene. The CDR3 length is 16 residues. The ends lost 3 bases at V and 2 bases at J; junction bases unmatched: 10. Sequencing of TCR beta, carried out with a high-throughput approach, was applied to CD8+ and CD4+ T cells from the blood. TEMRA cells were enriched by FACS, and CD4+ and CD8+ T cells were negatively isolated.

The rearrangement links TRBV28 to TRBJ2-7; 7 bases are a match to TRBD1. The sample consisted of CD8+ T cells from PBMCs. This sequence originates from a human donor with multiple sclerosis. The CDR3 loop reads CASSLVSAGGPYEQYF. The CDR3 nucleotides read TGTGCCAGCAGTTTGGTCTCGGCAGGGGGACCCTACGAGCAGTACTTC. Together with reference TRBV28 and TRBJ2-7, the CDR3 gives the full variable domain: DVKVTQSSRYLVKRTGEKVFLECVQDMDHENMFWYRQDPGLGLRLIYFSYDVKMKEKGDIPEGYSVSREKKERFSLILESASTNQTSMYLCASSLVSAGGPYEQYFGPGTRLTVT.